The clone carrying this T cell receptor beta chain was seen a handful of times. Its specificity is unknown. These data belong to a study of Ad26.COV2.S vaccination and SARS-CoV-2 variants. Background on the study: The study gave Ad26.COV2.S intramuscularly, once or twice 56 days apart.

Stated treatment: around 19 received Ad26.COV2.S at low or high dose, single or two shots; 5 received placebo; per-sample allocation not given. Sampling was performed 63 days after the first vaccine or placebo injection. At a Boston site, the person donating was an adult of 18-55 years. Germline CDR1 is SGHRS and CDR2 is YFSETQ. The CDR3 has 15 residues. With 2 bases clipped from V and 3 bases from J, the junction kept 7 bases outside the gene matches. General study points: It is possible that the TCR breadth and depth analyses underestimated the total T cell responses. People who got the vaccine or the placebo had similar non-spike TCR breadth.

The table came from immunoSEQ multiplex PCR; TCRdb's copy has only in-frame clones and leaves some out. The data contain 430,000 or so clones, around nine tenths of them singletons. Specimen: peripheral blood, collected in a trial of Ad26.COV2.S vaccine versus placebo. The chain uses TRBV5-1 and TRBJ2-7; 8 bases align to TRBD2. This TCR came from a person between 18 and 60 years old who received the Ad26.COV2.S COVID-19 vaccine or a placebo. Here the CDR3 DNA reads TGCGCCAGCAGCTTTCTTAGCGGGAAGAACTACGAGCAGTACTTC. Translated, it gives CASSFLSGKNYEQYF.